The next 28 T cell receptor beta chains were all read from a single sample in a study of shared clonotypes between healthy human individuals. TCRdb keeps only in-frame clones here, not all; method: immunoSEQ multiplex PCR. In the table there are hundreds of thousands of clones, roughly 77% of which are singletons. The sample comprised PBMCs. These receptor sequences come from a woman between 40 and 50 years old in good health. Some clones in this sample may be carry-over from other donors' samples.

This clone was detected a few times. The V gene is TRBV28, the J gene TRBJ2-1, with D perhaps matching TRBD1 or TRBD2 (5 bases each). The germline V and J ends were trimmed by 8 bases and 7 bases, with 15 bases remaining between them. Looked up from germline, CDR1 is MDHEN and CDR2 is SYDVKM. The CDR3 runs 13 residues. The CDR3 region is CASGLGEGNEQFF. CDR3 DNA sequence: TGTGCCAGCGGCCTGGGAGAGGGGAATGAGCAGTTCTTC.

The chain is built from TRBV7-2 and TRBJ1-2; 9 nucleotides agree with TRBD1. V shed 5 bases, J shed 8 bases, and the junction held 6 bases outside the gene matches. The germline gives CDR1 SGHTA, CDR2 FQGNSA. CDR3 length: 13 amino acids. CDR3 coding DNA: TGTGCCAGCAGCCTTGGGACAGGGAGAGGCTACACCTTC. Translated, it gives CASSLGTGRGYTF. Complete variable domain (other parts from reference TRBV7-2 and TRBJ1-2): GAGVSQSPSNKVTEKGKDVELRCDPISGHTALYWYRQSLGQGLEFLIYFQGNSAPDKSGLPSDRFSAERTGGSVSTLTIQRTQQEDSAVYLCASSLGTGRGYTFGSGTRLTVV.

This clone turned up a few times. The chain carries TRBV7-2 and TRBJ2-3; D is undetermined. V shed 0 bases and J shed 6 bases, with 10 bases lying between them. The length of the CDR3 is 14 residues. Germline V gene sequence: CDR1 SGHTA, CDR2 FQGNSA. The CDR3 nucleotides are TGTGCCAGCAGCTTAGCCTACCACCAGGATACGCAGTATTTT. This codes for CASSLAYHQDTQYF.

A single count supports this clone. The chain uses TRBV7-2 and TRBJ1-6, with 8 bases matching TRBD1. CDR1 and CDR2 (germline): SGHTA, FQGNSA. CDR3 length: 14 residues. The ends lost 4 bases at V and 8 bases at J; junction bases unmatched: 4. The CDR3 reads CASSYRGVDSPLHF. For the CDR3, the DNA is TGTGCCAGCAGCTACAGGGGGGTGGATTCACCCCTCCACTTT.

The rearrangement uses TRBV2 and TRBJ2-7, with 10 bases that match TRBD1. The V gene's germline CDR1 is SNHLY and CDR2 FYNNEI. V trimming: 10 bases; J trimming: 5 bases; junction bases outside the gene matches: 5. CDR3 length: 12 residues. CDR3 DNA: TGTGCCACCCGGGACAGGGGTGACGAGCAGTACTTC. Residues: CATRDRGDEQYF.

DNA for the CDR3: TGTGCCAGCAGTGAAGCCTCCCCAGGACAGGGCTACGAGCAGTACTTC. It encodes CASSEASPGQGYEQYF. This chain links TRBV2 with TRBJ2-7; TRBD1 agrees at 8 bases. The length of the CDR3 is 16 residues. Trimming removed 0 bases from V and 3 bases from J; junction bases left unmatched: 7. The germline CDR1 and CDR2 sequences are SNHLY and FYNNEI.

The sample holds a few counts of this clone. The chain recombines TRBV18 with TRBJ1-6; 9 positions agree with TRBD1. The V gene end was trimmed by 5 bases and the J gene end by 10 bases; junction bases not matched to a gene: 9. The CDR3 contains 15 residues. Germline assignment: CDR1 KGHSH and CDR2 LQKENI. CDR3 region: CASSEGGTGNSPLHF. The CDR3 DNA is TGTGCCAGCTCAGAAGGGGGGACAGGGAACTCACCCCTCCACTTT.

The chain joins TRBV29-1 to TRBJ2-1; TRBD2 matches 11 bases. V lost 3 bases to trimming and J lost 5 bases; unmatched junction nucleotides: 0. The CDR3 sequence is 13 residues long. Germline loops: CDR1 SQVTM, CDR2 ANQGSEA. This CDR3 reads CSVEGLADNEQFF. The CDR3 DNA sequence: TGCAGCGTTGAGGGACTAGCGGACAATGAGCAGTTCTTC.

As DNA, the CDR3 is TGCGCCAGCAGCCAAGATACCGGGACGGAGACCCAGTACTTC. Its translation is CASSQDTGTETQYF. The chain recombines TRBV4-3 with TRBJ2-5; either TRBD1 or TRBD2 may supply D (5 bases each). The V end was cut by 0 bases, the J end by 5 bases, with 10 bases between. The V gene's germline CDR1 is LGHNA and CDR2 YSLEER. The CDR3 is 14 amino acids.

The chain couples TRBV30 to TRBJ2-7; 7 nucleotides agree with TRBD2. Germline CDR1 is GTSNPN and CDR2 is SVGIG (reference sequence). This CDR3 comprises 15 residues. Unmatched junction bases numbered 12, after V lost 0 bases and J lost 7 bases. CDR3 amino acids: CAWSVVWGGPWEQYF. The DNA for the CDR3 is TGTGCCTGGAGTGTTGTTTGGGGAGGGCCCTGGGAGCAGTACTTC.

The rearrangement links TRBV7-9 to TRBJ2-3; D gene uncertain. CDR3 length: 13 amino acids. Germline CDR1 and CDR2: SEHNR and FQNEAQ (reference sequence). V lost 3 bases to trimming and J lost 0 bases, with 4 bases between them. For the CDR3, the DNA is TGTGCCAGCAGCTTTGTTAGCACAGATACGCAGTATTTT. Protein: CASSFVSTDTQYF.

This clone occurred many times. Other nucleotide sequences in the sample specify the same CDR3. The CDR3 coding sequence is TGCGCCAGCAGCTTGGGAGGGGCGAACACTGAAGCTTTCTTT. Translating gives CASSLGGANTEAFF. V gene TRBV5-1 combines with J gene TRBJ1-1, with TRBD1 as a possible D gene (5 bases). There are 14 residues in the CDR3. CDR1 is SGHRS and CDR2 is YFSETQ in the germline V gene. With 0 bases removed from V and 1 base from J, the gap between germline ends came to 7 bases.

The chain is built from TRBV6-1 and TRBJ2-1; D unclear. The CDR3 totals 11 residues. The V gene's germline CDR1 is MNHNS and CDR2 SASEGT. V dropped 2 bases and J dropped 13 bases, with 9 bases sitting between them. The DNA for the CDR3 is TGTGCCAGCAGTGAAAATAGGGTTCAGTTCTTC. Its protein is CASSENRVQFF.

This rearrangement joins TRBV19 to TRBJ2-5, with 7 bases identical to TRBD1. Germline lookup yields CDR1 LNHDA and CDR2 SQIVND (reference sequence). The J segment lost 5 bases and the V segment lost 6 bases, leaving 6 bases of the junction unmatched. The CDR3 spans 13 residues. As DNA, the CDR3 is TGTGCCAGTAGCCCACAGGGGAGTGAGACCCAGTACTTC. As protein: CASSPQGSETQYF.

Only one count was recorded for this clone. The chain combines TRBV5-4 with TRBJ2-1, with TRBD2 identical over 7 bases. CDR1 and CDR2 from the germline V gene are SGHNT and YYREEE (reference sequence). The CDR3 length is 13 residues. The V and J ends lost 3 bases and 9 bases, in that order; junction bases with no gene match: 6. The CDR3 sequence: CASSWTSIGEQFF. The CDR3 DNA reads TGTGCCAGCAGCTGGACTAGTATTGGTGAGCAGTTCTTC.

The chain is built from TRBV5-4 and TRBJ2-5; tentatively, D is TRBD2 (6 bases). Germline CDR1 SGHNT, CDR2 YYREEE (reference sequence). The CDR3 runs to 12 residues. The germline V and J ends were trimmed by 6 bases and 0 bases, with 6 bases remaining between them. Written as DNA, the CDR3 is TGTGCCAGCAAGCGGGACCAAGAGACCCAGTACTTC. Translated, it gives CASKRDQETQYF. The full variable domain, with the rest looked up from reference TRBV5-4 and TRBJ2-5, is ETGVTQSPTHLIKTRGQQVTLRCSSQSGHNTVSWYQQALGQGPQFIFQYYREEENGRGNFPPRFSGLQFPNYSSELNVNALELDDSALYLCASKRDQETQYFGPGTRLLVL.

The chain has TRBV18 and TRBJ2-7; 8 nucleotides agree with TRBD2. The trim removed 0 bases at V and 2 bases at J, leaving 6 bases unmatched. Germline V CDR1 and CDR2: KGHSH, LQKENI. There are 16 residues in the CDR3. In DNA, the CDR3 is TGTGCCAGCTCACCACCGGCTCTAGCGGGCACCTACGAGCAGTACTTC. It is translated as CASSPPALAGTYEQYF.

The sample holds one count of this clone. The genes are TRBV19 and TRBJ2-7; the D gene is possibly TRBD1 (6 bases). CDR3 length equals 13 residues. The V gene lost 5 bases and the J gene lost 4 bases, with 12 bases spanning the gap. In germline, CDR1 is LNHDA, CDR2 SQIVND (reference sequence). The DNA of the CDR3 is TGTGCCAGTAGTGGGCAGGGGCCATACGAGCAGTACTTC. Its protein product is CASSGQGPYEQYF.

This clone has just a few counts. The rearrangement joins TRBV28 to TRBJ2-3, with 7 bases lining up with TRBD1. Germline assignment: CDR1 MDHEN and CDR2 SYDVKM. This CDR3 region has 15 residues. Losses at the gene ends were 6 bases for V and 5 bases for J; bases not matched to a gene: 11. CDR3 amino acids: CASSYGYRGQDTQYF. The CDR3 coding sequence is TGTGCCAGCAGCTATGGATACAGGGGACAAGATACGCAGTATTTT.

The CDR3 region has the DNA TGTGCCAGCAGCCCCCTGGGCGGGGAGCTGTTTTTT. Residues: CASSPLGGELFF. This chain connects TRBV28 to TRBJ2-2; no firm D call. This CDR3 contains 12 residues. Deletions cut 6 bases from V and 7 bases from J, with 9 bases between. Germline CDR1 is MDHEN and CDR2 is SYDVKM.

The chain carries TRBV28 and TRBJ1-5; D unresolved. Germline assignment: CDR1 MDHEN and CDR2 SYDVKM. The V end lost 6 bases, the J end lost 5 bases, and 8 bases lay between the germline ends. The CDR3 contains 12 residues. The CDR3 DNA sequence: TGTGCCAGCAGACTGGTCGATCAGCCCCAGCATTTT. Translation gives CASRLVDQPQHF. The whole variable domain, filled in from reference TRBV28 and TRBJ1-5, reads DVKVTQSSRYLVKRTGEKVFLECVQDMDHENMFWYRQDPGLGLRLIYFSYDVKMKEKGDIPEGYSVSREKKERFSLILESASTNQTSMYLCASRLVDQPQHFGDGTRLSIL.

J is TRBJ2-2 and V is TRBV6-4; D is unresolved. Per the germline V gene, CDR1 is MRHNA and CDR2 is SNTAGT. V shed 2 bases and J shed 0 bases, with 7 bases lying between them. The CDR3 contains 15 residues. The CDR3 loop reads CASSDGPTNTGELFF. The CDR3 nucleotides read TGTGCCAGCAGTGACGGACCAACGAACACCGGGGAGCTGTTTTTT.

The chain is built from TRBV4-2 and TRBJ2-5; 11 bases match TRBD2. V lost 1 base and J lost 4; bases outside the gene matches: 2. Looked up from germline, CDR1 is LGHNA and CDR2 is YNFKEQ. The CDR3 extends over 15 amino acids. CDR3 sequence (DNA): TGTGCCAGCAGCCAAGTTACTAGCGGGGGAGAGACCCAGTACTTC. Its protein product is CASSQVTSGGETQYF.

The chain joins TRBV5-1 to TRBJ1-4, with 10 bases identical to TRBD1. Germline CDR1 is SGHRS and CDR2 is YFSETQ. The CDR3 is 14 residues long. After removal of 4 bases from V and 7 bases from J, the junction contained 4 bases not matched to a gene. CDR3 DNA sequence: TGCGCCAGCAGCCCGACAGGGGGCAGTGAAAAACTGTTTTTT. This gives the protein CASSPTGGSEKLFF.

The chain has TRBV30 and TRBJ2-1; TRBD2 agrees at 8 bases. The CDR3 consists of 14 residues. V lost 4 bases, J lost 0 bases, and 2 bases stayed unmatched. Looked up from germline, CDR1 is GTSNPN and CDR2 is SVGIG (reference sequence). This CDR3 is CAWNSGSSYNEQFF. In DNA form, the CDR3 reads TGTGCCTGGAACAGCGGGAGCTCCTACAATGAGCAGTTCTTC.

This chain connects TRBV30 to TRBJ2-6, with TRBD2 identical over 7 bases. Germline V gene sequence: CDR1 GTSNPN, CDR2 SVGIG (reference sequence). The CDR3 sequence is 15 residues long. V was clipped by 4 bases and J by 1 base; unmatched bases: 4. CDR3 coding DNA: TGTGCCTGGACCCTCGGGGGGTCTGGGGCCAACGTCCTGACTTTC. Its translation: CAWTLGGSGANVLTF. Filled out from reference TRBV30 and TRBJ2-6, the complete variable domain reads SQTIHQWPATLVQPVGSPLSLECTVEGTSNPNLYWYRQAAGRGLQLLFYSVGIGQISSEVPQNLSASRPQDRQFILSSKKLLLSDSGFYLCAWTLGGSGANVLTFGAGSRLTVL.

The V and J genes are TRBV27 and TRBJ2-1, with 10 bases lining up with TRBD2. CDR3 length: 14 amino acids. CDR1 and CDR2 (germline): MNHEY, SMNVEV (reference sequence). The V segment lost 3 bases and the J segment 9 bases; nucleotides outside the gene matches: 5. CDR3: CASSFGTSASEQFF. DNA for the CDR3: TGTGCCAGCAGTTTTGGGACTAGCGCTAGTGAGCAGTTCTTC.

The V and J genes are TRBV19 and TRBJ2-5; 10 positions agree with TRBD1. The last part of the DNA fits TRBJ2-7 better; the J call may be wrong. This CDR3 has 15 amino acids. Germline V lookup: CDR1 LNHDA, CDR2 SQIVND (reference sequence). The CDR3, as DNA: TGTGCCAGTAGTAACTGGGGACAGGGGACTTACGAGCAGTACTTC. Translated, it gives CASSNWGQGTYEQYF.